A single sample is the source of the 18 T cell receptor beta chains below, sequenced in a study of blood T cell repertoires in COVID-19. Here immunoSEQ multiplex PCR was the method, and the copy in TCRdb shows in-frame clones only, minus some. This repertoire shows 250,000 or so clones, more than 85% found once; its top ten account for around 7.3%. The source material was peripheral blood. These receptor sequences come from a woman in her seventies with active or convalescent COVID-19.

The CDR3 coding sequence is TGTGCCAGCAGCCAGGGTAGGGCTGGAAACACCATATATTTT. Its translation is CASSQGRAGNTIYF. The rearrangement joins TRBV11-3 to TRBJ1-3; tentatively, D is TRBD1 (5 bases). V was cut by 5 bases and J by 2 bases, with 10 bases left in between. Germline V gene data show CDR1 as SGHNT and CDR2 as YENEEA. CDR3 size: 14 residues.

This clone has just one count. The rearrangement uses TRBV10-2 and TRBJ2-4; no definite D call. The germline V gene encodes CDR1 WSHSY and CDR2 SAAADI. This CDR3 is 16 amino acids long. V lost 3 bases and J lost 0, with 12 bases in between. The CDR3 DNA reads as TGCGCCAGCAGTGATTTTTCCTACCTAGCCAAAAACATTCAGTACTTC. Protein: CASSDFSYLAKNIQYF.

V and J are TRBV7-9 and TRBJ2-5; D possibly corresponds to TRBD2 (5 bases). Between the trimmed V and J ends, which lost 5 bases and 5 bases, there was a span of 12 bases. Per the germline V gene, CDR1 is SEHNR and CDR2 is FQNEAQ (reference sequence). The CDR3 extends over 13 amino acids. In nucleotides, the CDR3 is TGTGCCAGCAGCGTAACGGGGATGGAGACCCAGTACTTC. Encoded protein: CASSVTGMETQYF.

In DNA form, the CDR3 reads TGCGCCAGCAGCCAAGAGGCAGGGTCCCCTATGGGGCAGTTCTTC. Translating it yields CASSQEAGSPMGQFF. The chain couples TRBV4-3 to TRBJ2-1; D is perhaps TRBD1 (5 bases). The CDR3 totals 15 residues. Germline-derived CDR1 and CDR2 are LGHNA and YSLEER. Deletions cut 0 bases from V and 12 bases from J, with 18 bases between.

This clone was detected only a few times. The chain has TRBV5-1 and TRBJ1-6; D uncertain. The CDR3 runs to 15 residues. With 0 bases removed from V and 1 base from J, the gap between germline ends came to 5 bases. Germline-derived CDR1 and CDR2 are SGHRS and YFSETQ. The CDR3 sequence is CASSLGESYNSPLHF. As DNA, the CDR3 is TGCGCCAGCAGCTTGGGGGAGTCCTATAATTCACCCCTCCACTTT.

This clone was seen once. CDR3 coding DNA: TGTGCCAGCTCGCGGGTAACTACCCAACAGGGAAGTGAAGCTTTCTTT. This codes for CASSRVTTQQGSEAFF. This rearrangement joins TRBV18 to TRBJ1-1; maybe TRBD1 (6 bases). This CDR3 region has 16 residues. Trimming removed 6 bases at V and 7 bases at J, with 24 bases between. Germline CDR1 and CDR2: KGHSH and LQKENI.

This sequence joins TRBV6-2 or TRBV6-3 and TRBJ1-1, with TRBD1 matching over 12 bases. The germline V gene encodes CDR1 MNHEY and CDR2 SVGEGT. The CDR3 has 18 amino acids. With V trimmed by 6 bases and J by 5 bases, 16 bases remained unmatched. CDR3 DNA sequence: TGTGCCAGCAGCCTGAGATCGGGACAGGGGGCTTGGGAAACTGAAGCTTTCTTT. Translating it yields CASSLRSGQGAWETEAFF.

The V and J genes are TRBV4-3 and TRBJ1-6; maybe TRBD1 (6 bases). Deletions cut 4 bases from V and 7 bases from J, with 14 bases between. The CDR3 has 15 residues. Germline assignment: CDR1 LGHNA and CDR2 YSLEER. Here the CDR3 reads CASSLAGVVNSPLHF. The CDR3, as DNA: TGCGCCAGCAGCCTGGCAGGGGTGGTGAATTCACCCCTCCACTTT.

The chain recombines TRBV27 with TRBJ1-4; D remains unclear. CDR1 is MNHEY and CDR2 is SMNVEV in the germline V gene (reference sequence). V lost 0 bases and J lost 4, with 9 bases in between. The CDR3 consists of 15 residues. In DNA, the CDR3 is TGTGCCAGCAGTTTATCTTCTGTCTATAATGAAAAACTGTTTTTT. It specifies CASSLSSVYNEKLFF.

The chain combines TRBV6-5 with TRBJ1-2; D is undetermined. Trimming removed 2 bases from V and 0 bases from J, with 10 bases in between. Per germline, CDR1 MNHEY and CDR2 SVGAGI. The CDR3 spans 15 residues. CDR3 coding DNA: TGTGCCAGCAGTTACCCGGCCGGGGCTAACTATGGCTACACCTTC. This translates into CASSYPAGANYGYTF.

This clone was counted a single time. The chain is built from TRBV5-1 and TRBJ1-1; 7 nucleotides match TRBD1. Germline lookup yields CDR1 SGHRS and CDR2 YFSETQ. CDR3 length equals 15 residues. The V segment lost 1 base and the J segment 4 bases; nucleotides outside the gene matches: 7. CDR3 loop: CASSLSRGVGTEAFF. CDR3 DNA sequence: TGCGCCAGCAGCTTGTCCAGGGGGGTTGGCACTGAAGCTTTCTTT.

This clone has only a few counts. The genes are TRBV19 and TRBJ1-2; 8 positions match TRBD1. The CDR3 totals 13 residues. CDR1 and CDR2 from the germline V gene are LNHDA and SQIVND (reference sequence). V dropped 5 bases and J dropped 12; count of bases not matched to a gene: 11. The CDR3 reads CASSFWDAGGHTF. Here the CDR3 DNA reads TGTGCCAGTAGTTTCTGGGATGCAGGGGGCCACACCTTC. The full variable domain, completed using reference TRBV19 and TRBJ1-2, is DGGITQSPKYLFRKEGQNVTLSCEQNLNHDAMYWYRQDPGQGLRLIYYSQIVNDFQKGDIAEGYSVSREKKESFPLTVTSAQKNPTAFYLCASSFWDAGGHTFGSGTRLTVV.

The rearrangement uses TRBV5-6 and TRBJ1-4, with a tentative D call TRBD1 (5 bases). Germline CDR1 is SGHDT and CDR2 is YYEEEE. Trimming stripped 0 bases from V and 3 bases from J, with 12 bases between. The CDR3 runs 16 residues. In DNA form, the CDR3 reads TGTGCCAGCAGCTTGGGGGCCAGGGTTGCTAATGAAAAACTGTTTTTT. Encoded protein: CASSLGARVANEKLFF. Supplemented by reference TRBV5-6 and TRBJ1-4, the full variable domain reads DAGVTQSPTHLIKTRGQQVTLRCSPKSGHDTVSWYQQALGQGPQFIFQYYEEEERQRGNFPDRFSGHQFPNYSSELNVNALLLGDSALYLCASSLGARVANEKLFFGSGTQLSVL.

The V gene is TRBV28, the J gene TRBJ1-2, with 8 bases aligning to TRBD1. J gave up 7 bases and V 4 bases, and 8 bases lay outside the gene matches. Germline CDR1 and CDR2: MDHEN and SYDVKM. The CDR3 extends over 14 amino acids. The CDR3 nucleotides are TGTGCCAGCAGTTGGGGCAGGGGGCAAGGTGGCTACACCTTC. This codes for CASSWGRGQGGYTF.

This clone showed up just a few times. This chain uses TRBV15 with TRBJ2-3; a weak D match, TRBD2 (6 bases). The CDR3 contains 15 residues. Germline lookup yields CDR1 LNHNV and CDR2 YYDKDF (reference sequence). V was cut by 2 bases and J by 9 bases, with 18 bases left in between. CDR3 protein: CATSRWPTSLPTQYF. The DNA of the CDR3 is TGTGCCACCAGCAGATGGCCCACTAGCTTGCCAACGCAGTATTTT. The variable domain in full, completed from reference TRBV15 and TRBJ2-3, reads DAMVIQNPRYQVTQFGKPVTLSCSQTLNHNVMYWYQQKSSQAPKLLFHYYDKDFNNEADTPDNFQSRRPNTSFCFLDIRSPGLGDTAMYLCATSRWPTSLPTQYFGPGTRLTVL.

The genes are TRBV19 and TRBJ2-2; the match to TRBD2 covers 14 bases. Trimming removed 4 bases from V and 0 bases from J; junction bases left unmatched: 1. Germline V lookup: CDR1 LNHDA, CDR2 SQIVND (reference sequence). The CDR3 totals 17 residues. The CDR3: CASSTGLAGANTGELFF. Written as DNA, the CDR3 is TGTGCCAGTAGTACGGGACTAGCGGGGGCGAACACCGGGGAGCTGTTTTTT.

The chain couples TRBV12-3 or TRBV12-4 to TRBJ1-1; no reliable D call. The CDR3 loop spans 12 amino acids. The V end was cut by 6 bases, the J end by 7 bases, with 12 bases between. The CDR3 bases are TGTGCCAGCAGGCACTCCCGGGGTGAAGCTTTCTTT. It yields the protein CASRHSRGEAFF.

V is TRBV5-6 and J is TRBJ1-2, with D possibly matching TRBD1 (6 bases). V was shortened by 6 bases and J by 6 bases, with 21 bases between the two germline ends. Germline V gives CDR1 SGHDT, CDR2 YYEEEE. The CDR3 runs 15 residues. CDR3 nucleotides: TGTGCCAGCACCTGGGGTCGAACAGGGATCGATGGCTACACCTTC. Amino acids: CASTWGRTGIDGYTF. Full variable domain (outside the CDR3, taken from reference TRBV5-6 and TRBJ1-2): DAGVTQSPTHLIKTRGQQVTLRCSPKSGHDTVSWYQQALGQGPQFIFQYYEEEERQRGNFPDRFSGHQFPNYSSELNVNALLLGDSALYLCASTWGRTGIDGYTFGSGTRLTVV.